A single sample is the source of the 25 T cell receptor beta chains below, sequenced in a study of blood T cell repertoires in COVID-19. Method: immunoSEQ multiplex PCR; TCRdb's copy keeps in-frame clones and lacks some. The table shows approximately 320,000 clones, with approximately 85% occurring only once. The sample was peripheral blood. These receptors all come from a human donor in a cohort sampled during active COVID-19.

The V and J genes are TRBV9 and TRBJ1-3; TRBD1 agrees at 9 bases. V was pared by 4 bases and J by 5 bases, with 13 bases of the junction left unmatched. There are 17 residues in the CDR3. Looked up from germline, CDR1 is SGDLS and CDR2 is YYNGEE. The DNA of the CDR3 is TGTGCCAGCAGCTCTCTCCCGGGACAGGGAATTAGAAACACCATATATTTT. Amino acid sequence: CASSSLPGQGIRNTIYF.

The CDR3 region has the DNA TGTGCCAGCAGCCAGGCCGGAGAACTGTTTTTT. This translates into CASSQAGELFF. The chain uses TRBV3-1 (or the pseudogene TRBV3-2) and TRBJ1-4, with unresolved D. The germline V gene encodes CDR1 LGHDT and CDR2 YNNKEL (reference sequence). This CDR3 is 11 amino acids long. Trimming left V 3 bases short and J 12 bases short, with 8 bases between.

This chain uses TRBV20-1 with TRBJ1-2; D not resolved. The length of the CDR3 is 11 residues. The germline gives CDR1 DFQATT, CDR2 SNEGSKA (reference sequence). V was trimmed by 7 bases and J by 5 bases, leaving 11 bases between them. This CDR3 reads CSGSAGYGYTF. The CDR3, as DNA: TGCAGTGGCTCGGCAGGTTATGGCTACACCTTC.

The chain recombines TRBV18 with TRBJ2-3; 8 bases agree with TRBD2. CDR1 is KGHSH and CDR2 is LQKENI in the germline V gene. This CDR3 comprises 20 residues. J gave up 4 bases and V 3 bases, and 21 bases lay outside the gene matches. CDR3 sequence reads: CASSPSLAGAGELPPDTQYF. The CDR3 nucleotides are TGTGCCAGCTCACCGTCACTAGCAGGAGCGGGGGAGCTCCCTCCAGATACGCAGTATTTT.

The chain carries TRBV27 and TRBJ2-2, with D tentatively TRBD1 (5 bases). This CDR3 spans 15 amino acids. The germline V gene has CDR1 MNHEY and CDR2 SMNVEV (reference sequence). V was shortened by 4 bases and J by 1 base, with 10 bases between the two germline ends. CDR3 in amino acids: CASSSDTWNTGELFF. As DNA, the CDR3 is TGTGCCAGCAGTTCGGACACTTGGAACACCGGGGAGCTGTTTTTT.

The V and J genes are TRBV15 and TRBJ2-3; D uncertain. Germline CDR1 LNHNV, CDR2 YYDKDF (reference sequence). The CDR3 is 13 amino acids. V was shortened by 0 bases and J by 4 bases, with 5 bases between the two germline ends. This CDR3 reads CATSRDLSDTQYF. CDR3 DNA: TGTGCCACCAGCAGAGATCTCTCAGATACGCAGTATTTT.

A few counts support this clone. The chain is built from TRBV7-9 and TRBJ1-2; D ambiguous. Trimming took off 5 bases at V and 6 bases at J, with 16 bases between the two ends. The CDR3 covers 14 residues. CDR1 and CDR2 (germline): SEHNR, FQNEAQ (reference sequence). CDR3 bases: TGTGCCAGCAGCCGACTAGAAAGACCGAATGGCTACACCTTC. It specifies CASSRLERPNGYTF.

This clone showed up many times. V and J are TRBV7-2 and TRBJ1-2; no clear D gene. Germline V lookup: CDR1 SGHTA, CDR2 FQGNSA. This CDR3 is built from 13 residues. V lost 5 bases, J lost 3 bases, and 10 bases lay in between. The CDR3 DNA reads as TGTGCCAGCAGCCTGGAGCGGTACTATGGCTACACCTTC. Its translation is CASSLERYYGYTF.

The J gene is TRBJ2-1, the V gene TRBV6-5; 16 bases agree with TRBD2. CDR1 is MNHEY and CDR2 is SVGAGI in the germline V gene. V shed 9 bases, J shed 4 bases, and the junction held 3 bases outside the gene matches. The CDR3 spans 15 residues. The CDR3 loop reads CASLGLAGGYNEQFF. Here the CDR3 DNA reads TGTGCCAGTTTGGGACTAGCGGGGGGGTACAATGAGCAGTTCTTC.

The V call is TRBV5-8, the J call TRBJ1-1, with D uncertain. The CDR3 is 11 amino acids. Germline CDR1 and CDR2: SGHTS and YDEGEE. V lost 2 bases and J lost 4, with 3 bases in between. The CDR3 loop reads CASSLATEAFF. The DNA of the CDR3 is TGTGCCAGCAGCTTAGCCACTGAAGCTTTCTTT. The full variable domain, in which reference TRBV5-8 and TRBJ1-1 provide the parts outside the CDR3, is EAGVTQSPTHLIKTRGQQATLRCSPISGHTSVYWYQQALGLGLQFLLWYDEGEERNRGNFPPRFSGRQFPNYSSELNVNALELEDSALYLCASSLATEAFFGQGTRLTVV.

In DNA form, the CDR3 reads TGTGCCAGCAGCTTACAACAGGGTGGGAAGGGGGAGCTGTTTTTT. Residues: CASSLQQGGKGELFF. The genes are TRBV11-3 and TRBJ2-2; TRBD1 might be the D (6 bases). This CDR3 comprises 15 residues. Germline V gene sequence: CDR1 SGHNT, CDR2 YENEEA. V gave up 2 bases and J gave up 8 bases, with 15 bases separating them.

About this clone: Other DNA sequences from this sample encode an identical CDR3 as well. This chain links TRBV20-1 with TRBJ2-1, with D maybe TRBD2 (5 bases). V was trimmed by 3 bases and J by 7 bases, leaving 7 bases between them. CDR1 is DFQATT and CDR2 is SNEGSKA in the germline V gene (reference sequence). The CDR3 is 11 amino acids. The DNA of the CDR3 is TGCAGTGCTAGTCGAGGGAATGAGCAGTTCTTC. It codes for CSASRGNEQFF.

This chain joins TRBV7-9 and TRBJ1-1, with TRBD1 matching over 11 bases. The CDR3 totals 19 residues. Germline V lookup: CDR1 SEHNR, CDR2 FQNEAQ (reference sequence). The ends lost 2 bases at V and 0 bases at J; junction bases unmatched: 11. CDR3 bases: TGTGCCAGCAGCTTAAAGGGAGGGACAGGGGGATCTATGAACACTGAAGCTTTCTTT. This codes for CASSLKGGTGGSMNTEAFF.

The chain joins TRBV30 to TRBJ2-3; 7 bases match TRBD2. The CDR3 has 17 residues. CDR1 is GTSNPN and CDR2 is SVGIG in the germline V gene (reference sequence). The junction had 17 bases not matched to a gene; V was cut back by 2 bases and J by 6 bases. The CDR3 coding sequence is TGTGCCTGGAGTCCAGGGAGGACTAGTTCTTCTTACGATACGCAGTATTTT. It specifies CAWSPGRTSSSYDTQYF.

This clone was counted once. The V gene is TRBV7-3, the J gene TRBJ2-1, with 8 bases matching TRBD2. With V trimmed by 7 bases and J by 5 bases, 10 bases remained unmatched. The V gene's germline CDR1 is SGHTA and CDR2 FQGTGA. This CDR3 comprises 15 residues. CDR3 region: CASTAGSGMNNEQFF. As DNA, the CDR3 is TGTGCCAGCACCGCCGGTAGCGGGATGAACAATGAGCAGTTCTTC.

This rearrangement joins TRBV5-6 to TRBJ1-1; 11 positions match TRBD1. Germline V lookup: CDR1 SGHDT, CDR2 YYEEEE. Trimming took 0 bases from V and 2 from J; bases not matched to a gene: 6. The CDR3 is 17 residues long. The CDR3 loop reads CASSLVGQGALNTEAFF. The CDR3 bases are TGTGCCAGCAGCTTGGTTGGACAGGGGGCCTTAAACACTGAAGCTTTCTTT.

A single count supports this clone. The rearrangement uses TRBV7-9 and TRBJ1-2; 8 nucleotides line up with TRBD1. The CDR3 totals 15 residues. V gave up 5 bases and J gave up 2 bases; unmatched junction bases: 7. The germline V gene encodes CDR1 SEHNR and CDR2 FQNEAQ (reference sequence). CDR3 coding DNA: TGTGCCAGCAGCCCTCAGGGGGCCAAAAACTATGGCTACACCTTC. The encoded protein is CASSPQGAKNYGYTF.

The rearrangement uses TRBV10-3 and TRBJ1-4, with 9 nucleotides matching TRBD1. The ends lost 2 bases at V and 8 bases at J; junction bases unmatched: 9. CDR3 length: 16 amino acids. The V gene's germline CDR1 is ENHRY and CDR2 SYGVKD. In DNA form, the CDR3 reads TGTGCCATCAGTGAGGGTACAGGGGGCTCGGGGGAAAAACTGTTTTTT. Amino acids: CAISEGTGGSGEKLFF.

The V call is TRBV3-1 (or the pseudogene TRBV3-2), the J call TRBJ1-1; D remains ambiguous. CDR3 length: 15 residues. Germline V gives CDR1 LGHDT, CDR2 YNNKEL (reference sequence). Between the trimmed V and J ends, which lost 0 bases and 0 bases, there was a span of 8 bases. CDR3 nucleotide sequence: TGTGCCAGCAGCCAAGATCTACGAATGAACACTGAAGCTTTCTTT. Amino acid sequence: CASSQDLRMNTEAFF.

This chain connects TRBV2 to TRBJ2-7, with 7 nucleotides matching TRBD1. Per the germline V gene, CDR1 is SNHLY and CDR2 is FYNNEI. The CDR3 runs to 14 residues. J gave up 1 base and V 10 bases, and 10 bases lay outside the gene matches. The CDR3 sequence is CAIKDRVNSYEQYF. For the CDR3, the DNA is TGTGCCATCAAAGACAGGGTGAATTCCTACGAGCAGTACTTC.

V usage is TRBV30 and J usage is TRBJ1-5, with 8 bases lining up with TRBD1. The CDR3 is 16 amino acids. Germline CDR1 GTSNPN, CDR2 SVGIG (reference sequence). Trimming took 2 bases from V and 2 from J; bases not matched to a gene: 8. The CDR3 region is CAWSQEQGVGNQPQHF. CDR3 coding DNA: TGTGCCTGGAGTCAAGAACAGGGGGTTGGCAATCAGCCCCAGCATTTT.

This chain joins TRBV25-1 and TRBJ1-2, with D unclear. The CDR3 spans 13 residues. CDR1 and CDR2 (germline): MGHDK, SYGVNS. The germline V and J ends were trimmed by 5 bases and 0 bases, with 7 bases remaining between them. CDR3 in amino acids: CASSTATNYGYTF. CDR3 bases: TGTGCCAGCAGTACCGCTACTAACTATGGCTACACCTTC.

The chain is built from TRBV15 and TRBJ1-1; weak D call: TRBD1 (5 bases). Trimming left V 5 bases short and J 2 bases short, with 12 bases between. Per germline, CDR1 LNHNV and CDR2 YYDKDF (reference sequence). This CDR3 contains 14 residues. The CDR3, as DNA: TGTGCCACCAGCGAGTTACAGGAAAACACTGAAGCTTTCTTT. As protein: CATSELQENTEAFF.

This rearrangement joins TRBV29-1 to TRBJ2-2, with D perhaps matching TRBD1 (5 bases). Trimming stripped 3 bases from V and 3 bases from J, with 5 bases between. Germline loops: CDR1 SQVTM, CDR2 ANQGSEA. This CDR3 is 12 amino acids long. The CDR3 bases are TGCAGCGTTGACAGGGACACCGGGGAGCTGTTTTTT. Residues: CSVDRDTGELFF.

This chain joins TRBV24-1 and TRBJ2-7; D remains unclear. The CDR3 has 13 residues. CDR1 is KGHDR, CDR2 SFDVKD, per germline. V lost 1 base and J lost 3, with 6 bases in between. The CDR3 DNA reads as TGTGCCACCAGTGATTTTTACAACTACGAGCAGTACTTC. Its translation is CATSDFYNYEQYF.